Below, 30 T cell receptor beta chains from the same sample are listed, as sequenced in a study of T cells in Graves' hyperthyroidism and ophthalmopathy. There were TCR beta CDR3 regions amplified from RNA transcripts. The TCR CDR3 first-round RT-PCR relied on the HTBI primer set. From the multiplex PCR reads, TCRdb called clonotypes with MiXCR, one entry per CDR3 protein. The table lists fewer than 600,000 distinct CDR3 sequences, 13% to 15% of them singletons, with around 17% in the top ten. The sequencing sample was made of blood. These receptors all come from a woman between 18 and 29 years old with Graves' hyperthyroidism.

This clonotype was counted at least ten times. This rearrangement joins TRBV11-2 to TRBJ1-1; D call uncertain. Germline V gene sequence: CDR1 SGHAT, CDR2 FQNNGV. Trimming removed 0 bases at V and 1 base at J, with 6 bases between. The CDR3 is 14 residues long. CDR3 sequence: CASSLESWNTEAFF. The CDR3 DNA is TGTGCCAGCAGCTTAGAAAGTTGGAACACTGAAGCTTTCTTT.

This clonotype was detected many times. This chain uses TRBV11-2 with TRBJ2-3, with D perhaps TRBD2 (5 bases). Trimming took 5 bases from V and 0 from J, leaving 18 bases between them. The CDR3 sequence is 17 residues long. The germline V gene encodes CDR1 SGHAT and CDR2 FQNNGV. Here the CDR3 reads CASSITQSGKSTDTQYF. The CDR3 DNA is TGTGCCAGCAGCATAACCCAAAGCGGAAAGAGCACAGATACGCAGTATTTT.

The chain recombines TRBV7-9 with TRBJ2-1, with TRBD2 matching over 14 bases. There are 18 residues in the CDR3. Germline CDR1 and CDR2: SEHNR and FQNEAQ (reference sequence). V lost 3 bases and J lost 7; bases outside the gene matches: 11. In nucleotides, the CDR3 is TGTGCCAGCAGCTTTAACACTCCGACTAGCGGGAGGGCTAATGAGCAGTTCTTC. The encoded protein is CASSFNTPTSGRANEQFF.

This clonotype was found many times. The chain combines TRBV9 with TRBJ2-1; D remains unclear. Per germline, CDR1 SGDLS and CDR2 YYNGEE. Trimming took off 0 bases at V and 3 bases at J, with 13 bases between the two ends. This CDR3 is built from 16 residues. CDR3 DNA: TGTGCCAGCAGCGTAGCGAAGCGCCCAAGCTACAATGAGCAGTTCTTC. It specifies CASSVAKRPSYNEQFF.

The chain employs TRBV19 and TRBJ2-4, with D unresolved. Germline V gives CDR1 LNHDA, CDR2 SQIVND (reference sequence). The CDR3 has 15 amino acids. The germline V and J ends were trimmed by 5 bases and 0 bases, with 11 bases remaining between them. CDR3 coding DNA: TGTGCCAGTAGTGGGCCGGGCCTAGCCAAAAACATTCAGTACTTC. Translating it yields CASSGPGLAKNIQYF. The full variable domain, in which reference TRBV19 and TRBJ2-4 provide the parts outside the CDR3, is DGGITQSPKYLFRKEGQNVTLSCEQNLNHDAMYWYRQDPGQGLRLIYYSQIVNDFQKGDIAEGYSVSREKKESFPLTVTSAQKNPTAFYLCASSGPGLAKNIQYFGAGTRLSVL.

This clonotype was seen repeatedly, ten times or more. This chain joins TRBV11-2 and TRBJ2-5, with TRBD2 matching 9 bases. The CDR3 has 15 residues. CDR1 is SGHAT, CDR2 FQNNGV, per germline. Unmatched junction bases numbered 6, after V lost 3 bases and J lost 4 bases. This chain's CDR3 is CASSFGGRASETQYF. The CDR3 region has the DNA TGTGCCAGCAGCTTCGGCGGGAGGGCCTCAGAGACCCAGTACTTC.

CDR3 protein: CASSLLPRVLAQETQYF. CDR3 sequence (DNA): TGTGCCAGCAGCTTACTCCCCAGGGTCTTGGCCCAAGAGACCCAGTACTTC. J is TRBJ2-5 and V is TRBV7-7, with a tentative D call TRBD1 (5 bases). The V gene's germline CDR1 is SSHAT and CDR2 FNYEAQ (reference sequence). The CDR3 spans 17 residues. V lost 2 bases and J 1 base, leaving 17 bases between the germline ends.

The rearrangement uses TRBV7-9 and TRBJ2-4; D is uncertain. Between the trimmed V and J ends, which lost 1 base and 1 base, there was a span of 14 bases. Germline lookup yields CDR1 SEHNR and CDR2 FQNEAQ (reference sequence). The CDR3 is 17 amino acids. Written as DNA, the CDR3 is TGTGCCAGCAGCTTAGGTATCAAGGTAAAGGCCAAAAACATTCAGTACTTC. Its translation is CASSLGIKVKAKNIQYF.

This clonotype was seen only a few times. The gene calls are TRBV14 and TRBJ2-7; 15 bases agree with TRBD2. The CDR3 length is 14 residues. The V gene end was trimmed by 4 bases and the J gene end by 7 bases; junction bases not matched to a gene: 2. CDR1 and CDR2 (germline): SGHDN, FVKESK. The CDR3 region has the DNA TGTGCCAGCAGCCGCGGGACTAGCGGGAGGGAGCAGTACTTC. It codes for CASSRGTSGREQYF.

This clonotype has a count of ten or more. The J gene is TRBJ2-5, the V gene TRBV6-5, with a possible D match to TRBD2 (6 bases). Germline assignment: CDR1 MNHEY and CDR2 SVGAGI. V gave up 2 bases and J gave up 5 bases, with 15 bases separating them. This CDR3 comprises 15 residues. Here the CDR3 reads CASSYVGRGDETQYF. The DNA of the CDR3 is TGTGCCAGCAGTTACGTCGGGAGAGGGGATGAGACCCAGTACTTC.

This clonotype was observed a handful of times. The chain uses TRBV25-1 and TRBJ1-1; D not resolved. The germline gives CDR1 MGHDK, CDR2 SYGVNS. CDR3 length equals 13 residues. The germline V and J ends were trimmed by 1 base and 6 bases, with 9 bases remaining between them. CDR3: CASSEFGFPEAFF. CDR3 DNA: TGTGCCAGCAGTGAATTTGGTTTCCCTGAAGCTTTCTTT.

At least ten counts were recorded for this clonotype. V gene TRBV13 combines with J gene TRBJ2-7, with D possibly being TRBD2 (5 bases). Germline V gene lookup returns CDR1 PRHDT and CDR2 FYEKMQ (reference sequence). Trimming took off 5 bases at V and 2 bases at J, with 16 bases between the two ends. The CDR3 is 15 residues long. This CDR3 reads CASSPSKRTPYEQYF. For the CDR3, the DNA is TGTGCCAGCAGCCCATCCAAGCGGACTCCCTACGAGCAGTACTTC.

This clonotype was seen only a few times. V usage is TRBV6-5 and J usage is TRBJ2-3, with 8 bases fitting TRBD2. The CDR3 contains 17 residues. Germline loops: CDR1 MNHEY, CDR2 SVGAGI. V gave up 6 bases and J gave up 0 bases; unmatched junction bases: 11. CDR3 DNA: TGTGCCAGCAGCTCAGGACTAGCTCTAGATAGCACAGATACGCAGTATTTT. The encoded protein is CASSSGLALDSTDTQYF.

The chain couples TRBV4-2 to TRBJ2-1; TRBD2 matches 8 bases. In germline, CDR1 is LGHNA, CDR2 YNFKEQ. This CDR3 has 15 amino acids. After removal of 1 base from V and 8 bases from J, the junction contained 7 bases not matched to a gene. The CDR3 DNA is TGTGCCAGCAGCCAAGGGGCCGGGACTAGATATGAGCAGTTCTTC. Amino acid sequence: CASSQGAGTRYEQFF.

The table lists this clonotype with a few counts. This chain uses TRBV20-1 with TRBJ2-3; 9 positions match TRBD2. CDR3 length equals 13 residues. CDR1 and CDR2 from the germline V gene are DFQATT and SNEGSKA (reference sequence). J lost 2 bases, V lost 6 bases, and 3 bases had no gene match. As DNA, the CDR3 is TGCAGTGCACCGGGACTAGCCACAGATACGCAGTATTTT. It encodes CSAPGLATDTQYF.

In this sample, this clonotype turned up many times. V is TRBV11-3 and J is TRBJ2-1, with TRBD2 matching 10 bases. This CDR3 is built from 15 residues. Germline V gene lookup returns CDR1 SGHNT and CDR2 YENEEA. V was pared by 2 bases and J by 5 bases, with 3 bases of the junction left unmatched. The CDR3 DNA reads as TGTGCCAGCAGCTTACTAGCGGGAGCTAACAATGAGCAGTTCTTC. Residues: CASSLLAGANNEQFF.

This clonotype was picked up many times. In DNA, the CDR3 is TGCAGTGCTGAACCCCAAAACATTCAGTACTTC. Protein product: CSAEPQNIQYF. The V gene is TRBV20-1, the J gene TRBJ2-4; D unresolved. Trimming left V 5 bases short and J 5 bases short, with 7 bases between. Germline V lookup: CDR1 DFQATT, CDR2 SNEGSKA (reference sequence). The CDR3 has 11 residues.

The rearrangement uses TRBV10-3 and TRBJ1-1; no definite D call. CDR1 ENHRY and CDR2 SYGVKD come from the germline V gene. CDR3 size: 14 residues. V dropped 10 bases and J dropped 1 base, with 16 bases sitting between them. CDR3 sequence reads: CATLGREKNTEAFF. As DNA, the CDR3 is TGTGCCACCTTAGGGAGAGAGAAGAACACTGAAGCTTTCTTT.

This clonotype was counted at least ten times. The CDR3 protein is CASSTSGTANYGYTF. The CDR3 region has the DNA TGTGCCAGCAGTACCAGCGGGACGGCAAACTATGGCTACACCTTC. This chain joins TRBV6-1 and TRBJ1-2; D might be TRBD1 (5 bases). This CDR3 has 15 residues. V was trimmed by 5 bases and J by 2 bases, leaving 15 bases between them. Per germline, CDR1 MNHNS and CDR2 SASEGT.

The table lists this clonotype with many counts. The rearrangement joins TRBV30 to TRBJ1-1; tentatively, D is TRBD1 (5 bases). Germline values: CDR1 GTSNPN, CDR2 SVGIG (reference sequence). There are 12 residues in the CDR3. This CDR3 is CGLTGGQPAAFF. DNA for the CDR3: TGTGGCTTAACGGGCGGACAACCTGCAGCTTTCTTT. Based on the CDR3 plus reference TRBV30 and TRBJ1-1, the full variable domain is SQTIHQWPATLVQPVGSPLSLECTVEGTSNPNLYWYRQAAGRGLQLLFYSVGIGQISSEVPQNLSASRPQDRQFILSSKKLLLSDSGFYLCGLTGGQPAAFFGQGTRLTVV.

CDR3 nucleotides: TGTGCCAGCAGCCCTGGGACTTATACCGGGGAGCTGTTTTTT. This gives the protein CASSPGTYTGELFF. V is TRBV7-2 and J is TRBJ2-2, with a tentative D call TRBD2 (6 bases). The germline V and J ends were trimmed by 5 bases and 5 bases, with 12 bases remaining between them. Germline V lookup: CDR1 SGHTA, CDR2 FQGNSA. The CDR3 is 14 residues long.

This clonotype was counted many times. The rearrangement links TRBV6-1 to TRBJ1-1; 10 nucleotides align to TRBD1. With 7 bases clipped from V and 0 bases from J, the junction kept 11 bases outside the gene matches. The CDR3 has 17 residues. Looked up from germline, CDR1 is MNHNS and CDR2 is SASEGT. DNA of the CDR3: TGTGCCAGCACCCAAACTACGGGGACAGGGGTGAACACTGAAGCTTTCTTT. Its protein is CASTQTTGTGVNTEAFF.

This clonotype was detected a few times. The rearrangement uses TRBV5-1 and TRBJ1-4; possibly TRBD1 for D (5 bases). V was shortened by 3 bases and J by 5 bases, with 14 bases between the two germline ends. Germline values: CDR1 SGHRS, CDR2 YFSETQ. The CDR3 is 15 amino acids. The CDR3 coding sequence is TGCGCCAGCAGCTGGGACGGGGAGCTAAATGAAAAACTGTTTTTT. Translating it yields CASSWDGELNEKLFF.

J is TRBJ2-1 and V is TRBV5-6; TRBD2 agrees at 8 bases. Germline V gene lookup returns CDR1 SGHDT and CDR2 YYEEEE. The CDR3 is 18 residues long. J gave up 6 bases and V 3 bases, and 17 bases lay outside the gene matches. In DNA, the CDR3 is TGTGCCAGCAGCTGGGGTGGGCCTCTAGCGGGCAATGGCAATGAGCAGTTCTTC. This sequence encodes CASSWGGPLAGNGNEQFF.

This clonotype was seen at least ten times. The chain combines TRBV7-2 with TRBJ2-7, with a possible D match to TRBD2 (6 bases). The CDR3 has 13 amino acids. The V end lost 3 bases, the J end lost 7 bases, and 13 bases lay between the germline ends. CDR1 and CDR2 (germline): SGHTA, FQGNSA. CDR3 region: CASSFGGAREQYV. CDR3 nucleotides: TGTGCCAGCAGCTTTGGAGGGGCTCGAGAGCAGTACGTC.

The rearrangement joins TRBV7-9 to TRBJ2-2; TRBD2 might be the D (5 bases). V was shortened by 3 bases and J by 4 bases, with 12 bases between the two germline ends. This CDR3 has 15 residues. Per the germline V gene, CDR1 is SEHNR and CDR2 is FQNEAQ (reference sequence). The CDR3 sequence: CASSLRDQVTGELFF. Here the CDR3 DNA reads TGTGCCAGCAGCTTGAGGGATCAGGTCACCGGGGAGCTGTTTTTT.

This clonotype was observed at least ten times. The chain recombines TRBV18 with TRBJ1-2, with TRBD1 identical over 7 bases. Germline loops: CDR1 KGHSH, CDR2 LQKENI. The CDR3 sequence is 14 residues long. Germline trimming cut 0 bases from V and 8 bases from J; bases unmatched to any gene: 6. The chain's CDR3 is CASSPPLTGLGYTF. In DNA form, the CDR3 reads TGTGCCAGCTCACCACCGTTGACAGGGCTAGGCTACACCTTC.

The table lists this clonotype with many counts. The chain joins TRBV19 to TRBJ2-2; 7 bases fit TRBD2. Germline CDR1 reads LNHDA; CDR2 reads SQIVND (reference sequence). Trimming took 3 bases from V and 0 from J; bases not matched to a gene: 4. The CDR3 runs to 16 residues. In DNA form, the CDR3 reads TGTGCCAGTAGTATGGAGGGACTACCGAACACCGGGGAGCTGTTTTTT. Its translation: CASSMEGLPNTGELFF. Based on the CDR3 plus reference TRBV19 and TRBJ2-2, the full variable domain is DGGITQSPKYLFRKEGQNVTLSCEQNLNHDAMYWYRQDPGQGLRLIYYSQIVNDFQKGDIAEGYSVSREKKESFPLTVTSAQKNPTAFYLCASSMEGLPNTGELFFGEGSRLTVL.

In this sample, this clonotype turned up a few times. Just one base apart from a much larger clone, this may be a read error. V usage is TRBV11-2 and J usage is TRBJ1-6; 7 bases agree with TRBD1. Losses at the gene ends were 3 bases for V and 0 bases for J; bases not matched to a gene: 2. Germline-derived CDR1 and CDR2 are SGHAT and FQNNGV. The CDR3 contains 16 residues. CDR3: CASSLRQGSYNSPLHF. CDR3 in DNA: TGTGCCAGCAGCTTGCGACAGGGCTCCTATAATTCACCCCTCCACTTT.

Note on this clonotype: A read error may explain this, as a much larger clone is one base away. This sequence joins TRBV6-1 and TRBJ1-2, with 9 bases fitting TRBD1. The CDR3 length is 16 residues. Per the germline V gene, CDR1 is MNHNS and CDR2 is SASEGT. With 4 bases clipped from V and 7 bases from J, the junction kept 13 bases outside the gene matches. The CDR3 is CASSGSIGTGIGGYTF. As DNA, the CDR3 is TGTGCCAGCAGTGGATCGATCGGGACAGGGATTGGTGGCTACACCTTC.